This TCR beta chain was found in a study of CD8 T cells in ankylosing spondylitis. The study, taken as a whole, reports: A TCR beta motif of several highly homologous variants seemed to mark ankylosing spondylitis blood. The authors reported significant enrichment of disease-linked clones in matched ankylosing spondylitis synovial fluid.

The CDR3 contains 18 residues. V lost 3 bases to trimming and J lost 0 bases; unmatched junction nucleotides: 5. The germline V gene has CDR1 SGHVS and CDR2 FQNEAQ. This clonotype was seen many times. What it binds is unknown. As the method for making TCR beta libraries, quantitative 5'-RACE with molecular barcodes was used. One entry per CDR3 protein, called by TCRdb with MiXCR from the 5' RACE reads. Here the sample spans about 130,000 distinct CDR3 sequences, around 9% being singletons. This chain joins TRBV7-8 and TRBJ2-1; 13 positions agree with TRBD2. The receptor was derived from a male donor with ankylosing spondylitis or in good health (not recorded which). Sequencing was carried out using blood, either unsorted or a sorted T cell fraction (not recorded which). The CDR3 DNA follows: TGTGCCAGCAGCTTCGGACTAGCGGGAGAGAGCTCCTACAATGAGCAGTTCTTC. Its translation: CASSFGLAGESSYNEQFF.